This T cell receptor beta chain was sequenced for a study of OX40 agonist ivuxolimab in advanced cancers. Study-wide context: In three patients, partial responses were observed, one with hepatocellular carcinoma and two with cutaneous melanoma.

Patients were excluded for autoimmune disease history or systemic immunosuppression. This clone came up a few times. Its specificity is not known. Per the germline V gene, CDR1 is SGDLS and CDR2 is YYNGEE. This CDR3 is 14 amino acids long. V was pared by 0 bases and J by 5 bases, with 11 bases between. Clones were sequenced by immunoSEQ multiplex PCR, and TCRdb holds only the in-frame ones, with some missing. The table lists around 13,000 clones, roughly two thirds of them singletons. Study conclusions and caveats: In general, CD8+ T cells held more expanded clones than CD4+ did, on average. CD4+ and CD8+ T cells in blood underwent clonal expansion by week 6 at 0.1 to 3.0 mg/kg.

Sequenced material: CD4+ or CD8+ T cells sorted from blood, taken in a trial of the OX40 agonist ivuxolimab. The sequence derives from an adult with an advanced solid tumor such as melanoma, head and neck, liver or kidney cancer. The chain combines TRBV9 with TRBJ2-5, with D possibly matching TRBD1 (5 bases). CDR3 loop: CASSVEGLSETQYF. CDR3 nucleotides: TGTGCCAGCAGCGTAGAGGGGTTGTCGGAGACCCAGTACTTC.